This TCR beta chain was sequenced for a study of radiation and T cells in renal cell carcinoma (dated by TCRdb to 2019 to 2021). Looking at the study overall: A total of some 51 samples underwent TCR beta sequencing, made up of some 26 tumors and roughly 27 peripheral blood samples. Across all 50 or so samples, 3,800,000 or so unique CDR3 nucleotide sequences encoding about 2.7 million unique CDR3 amino acid sequences were identified. The final blood draw was performed at 4 weeks after radiation, at the same time as nephrectomy.

TCR beta libraries were generated from genomic DNA with the immunoSEQ kit, following the manufacturer's recommendations. To prepare libraries, a first multiplex PCR with proprietary primers was run, followed by a second PCR that added unique barcodes, and a bead cleanup was done after each round. A positive control reaction and a negative control reaction, both provided in the kit, were run with every batch of samples. The final libraries underwent checking on an Agilent 4200 TapeStation D1000 ScreenTape, volumetric pooling, and quantification by qPCR. Sequencing was performed on an Illumina NextSeq500 using a MidOutput 150-cycle cartridge, with 156 Read1 cycles, 15 Index1 cycles, and the kit custom primers. The pooled library was loaded at 0.95 to 1 pM with approximately 18% PhiX control spiked in. The original pipeline was this. Vendor-processed data were analyzed in R, with a clonotype defined as all T cells sharing the same CDR3 nucleotide sequence. In the clone abundance analyses, frequencies in each sample were normalized to that sample's 10,000 most abundant clones. Public T cell clones, which averaged fewer than five per sample, were excluded before analysis. Tumor-enriched clonotypes and baseline blood-enriched clonotypes were defined as those with an abundance difference of at least 32-fold between compartments. A beta-binomial differential abundance model was used to identify clonotypes that expanded or contracted between blood time points. The Baroni-Urbani and Buser coefficient was used to measure tumor-blood repertoire similarity, and groups were compared with two-tailed Wilcoxon tests in R. TCRdb re-hosts the immuneACCESS table, in-frame sequences only. Its copies lack some clones; in the studies checked, an unresolved V gene accounts for under half of them, and the cause for the rest is not known. The DNA was the basis for D and trimming; V, J and clone size are from that table. The sample table shows roughly 160,000 clones, and about 88% are seen once. The top ten clonotypes cover about 11% of the sample.

Sample time point, as interpreted from the label and publication: blood 4 weeks post-SBRT, at nephrectomy. The treatment or condition label for this specimen denotes: 15 Gy SBRT to primary tumor, nephrectomy 4 weeks later. Samples came from a clinical trial, in which primary renal cell carcinomas received 15 Gy stereotactic body radiation therapy followed by nephrectomy 4 weeks later. Serial peripheral blood from radiation-treated patients was sampled at baseline, 2 weeks and 4 weeks after SBRT to track tumor-enriched clonotypes. Every patient's renal cell carcinoma showed clear cell pathology. Genomic DNA for TCR sequencing was prepared using the QIAamp DNA Blood Mini Kit (Qiagen). Only samples passing all quality control checks were included in the analyses. Inclusive of the bounding cysteine and phenylalanine, the CDR3 is 15 residues long. The read is trimmed to its CDR3 DNA, 45 bases read in frame from base 1. V sheds 3 bases and J sheds 0 bases, leaving 12 bases between their ends. CDR1 SGDLS and CDR2 YYNGEE were looked up in the germline V gene.

In the case of this clone: Its specific antigen is unknown. The input lacks base qualities; no much larger clone sits a single base away.

Study-wide conclusions, independent of this receptor: Dynamics of the blood repertoire were not tracked past 4 weeks after treatment. In blood, the top tumor clonotypes increased between baseline and 2 weeks post-radiation and then shrank by 4 weeks, which suggests that tumor-resident clones expanded only transiently. The single-armed trial design could not address effects of radiation dose or scheduling on the TCR repertoire. No pretreatment tumor biopsies were available, so the baseline intratumoral presence of clonotypes could not be determined.

The source of this sequence is a woman between 50 and 59 years old with renal cell carcinoma. Sequences were derived from blood, sampled from a patient whose treatment included radiotherapy and nephrectomy. The rearrangement combines TRBV9 with TRBJ1-2; tentative D gene TRBD1, with 5 bases matching. The CDR3 corresponds to CASSGDPEANYGYTF. The DNA is TGTGCCAGCAGCGGGGACCCCGAAGCTAACTATGGCTACACCTTC. The variable domain in full, with residues beyond the CDR3 obtained from the reference TRBV9 and TRBJ1-2 genes, is DSGVTQTPKHLITATGQRVTLRCSPRSGDLSVYWYQQSLDQGLQFLIQYYNGEERAKGNILERFSAQQFPDLHSELNLSSLELGDSALYFCASSGDPEANYGYTFGSGTRLTVV.